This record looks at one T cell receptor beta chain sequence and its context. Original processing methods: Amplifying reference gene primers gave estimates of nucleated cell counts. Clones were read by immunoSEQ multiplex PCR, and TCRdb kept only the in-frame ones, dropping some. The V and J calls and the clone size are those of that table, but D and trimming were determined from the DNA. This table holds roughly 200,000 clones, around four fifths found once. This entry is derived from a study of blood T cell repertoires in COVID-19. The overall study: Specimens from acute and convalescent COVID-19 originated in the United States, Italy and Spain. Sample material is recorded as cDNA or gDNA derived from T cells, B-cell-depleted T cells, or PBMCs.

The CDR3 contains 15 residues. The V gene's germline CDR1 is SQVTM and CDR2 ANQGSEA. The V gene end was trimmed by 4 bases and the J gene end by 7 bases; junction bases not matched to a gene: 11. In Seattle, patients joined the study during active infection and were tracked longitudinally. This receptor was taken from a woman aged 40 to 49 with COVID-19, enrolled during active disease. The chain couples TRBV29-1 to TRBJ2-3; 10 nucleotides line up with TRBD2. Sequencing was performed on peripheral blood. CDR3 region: CSVGVPSGSTNTQYF. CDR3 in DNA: TGCAGCGTTGGTGTTCCTAGCGGGAGTACTAATACGCAGTATTTT.